The clone carrying this T cell receptor (beta chain) was picked up many times. Its antigen is as yet unknown. Trimming cost V 4 bases and J 8 bases, with 13 bases left between them. From germline, CDR1 is SGHRS and CDR2 YFSETQ. CDR3 length: 14 residues. Molecular barcoding with unique molecular identifiers was used for the TCRbeta library. MiXCR was run by TCRdb on the PCR reads, yielding one entry per CDR3 protein. The sample has 750,000 to 950,000 distinct CDR3 sequences, roughly 16% seen once. This specimen comes from a study of T-cell reconstitution after alpha-beta-depleted transplantation in children. Study results and caveats: Diversity of TCRbeta at day 60 was high in some patients, arising from surviving recipient T cells and thymic progenitors.

This receptor was taken from a male patient aged 10 to 17 who had a stem cell transplant for acute lymphoblastic leukemia, so the T cells may come from the graft donor. The chain is built from TRBV5-1 and TRBJ1-6; D remains unclear. Sequenced material: PBMCs, mostly from graft donor cells, taken 360 days after TCRalphabeta/CD19-depleted stem cell transplant. The DNA for the CDR3 is TGCGCCAGCAGCGTCGGACGGTCAGATTCACCCCTCCACTTT. This codes for CASSVGRSDSPLHF.